The clone carrying this T cell receptor beta chain was counted at least ten times. The antigen is undetermined. With 1 base removed from V and 3 bases from J, the gap between germline ends came to 4 bases. The CDR3 consists of 11 residues. Germline V gives CDR1 SQVTM, CDR2 ANQGSEA. This sample was taken from a study of early T cells in non-severe SARS-CoV-2 infection. The overall study: The input, bulk RNA from unsorted whole blood, was sequenced, and chains were unpaired.

Individual cDNA molecules received unique molecular identifiers during library preparation. Each CDR3 protein is one row after TCRdb ran MiXCR on the 5' RACE reads. The data hold about 70,000 distinct CDR3 sequences, with about 12% observed a single time. Study outcomes and limitations: The matching step, a VDJdb search, favored anti-spike CD8 responses and missed private and CD4 specificities.

The chain uses TRBV29-1 and TRBJ2-7; unclear D gene. This TCR came from an adult who was a healthcare worker with PCR-confirmed SARS-CoV-2 infection or an uninfected control (not recorded which). Sequencing was carried out using whole blood. CDR3 loop: CSVEADYEQYF. The DNA for the CDR3 is TGCAGCGTTGAAGCCGACTACGAGCAGTACTTC.